These 30 T cell receptor beta chains share one sample of origin, sequenced in a study of blood T cell repertoires in COVID-19. TCRdb's copy holds only in-frame clones and misses some; the assay was immunoSEQ multiplex PCR. The repertoire holds 310,000 or so clones, just over 85% seen once, with under 11% in the top ten. The specimen was PBMCs or T cells enriched from blood (not recorded which). All receptors come from a woman under 30 who had recovered from COVID-19.

The V call is TRBV5-1, the J call TRBJ1-2; D is perhaps TRBD1 (6 bases). V was clipped by 4 bases and J by 4 bases, with 8 bases between them. Germline lookup yields CDR1 SGHRS and CDR2 YFSETQ. The CDR3 is 12 residues long. The CDR3 reads CASSVTGYGYTF. The CDR3 bases are TGCGCCAGCAGCGTGACAGGCTATGGCTACACCTTC.

This clone was detected only a few times. The rearrangement uses TRBV7-5 and TRBJ1-2; whether TRBD1, the table's D call, matches the DNA was not checked. TRBV7-5 is given as a pseudogene. CDR3 length equals 13 residues. The CDR3 region is CARSLTGDYGYTF. The DNA for the CDR3 is TGTGCCAGAAGCTTAACAGGGGACTATGGCTACACCTTC.

The chain employs TRBV18 and TRBJ1-2; TRBD1 aligns across 9 bases. The ends lost 4 bases at V and 4 bases at J; junction bases unmatched: 13. The length of the CDR3 is 17 residues. From germline, CDR1 is KGHSH and CDR2 LQKENI. The CDR3 spells CASSLENYGTGLYGYTF. The CDR3 DNA reads TGTGCCAGCTCACTTGAAAATTACGGGACAGGGCTCTATGGCTACACCTTC.

This clone has a handful of counts. The chain employs TRBV5-1 and TRBJ1-2; 9 bases are a match to TRBD1. Trimming took 4 bases from V and 0 from J; bases not matched to a gene: 7. CDR1 SGHRS and CDR2 YFSETQ come from the germline V gene. This CDR3 region has 16 residues. The CDR3, as DNA: TGCGCCAGCAGCCGGGACAGGGCAGGGGCTAACTATGGCTACACCTTC. Its translation is CASSRDRAGANYGYTF.

The chain links TRBV30 to TRBJ1-1, with 9 bases fitting TRBD1. Germline assignment: CDR1 GTSNPN and CDR2 SVGIG (reference sequence). This CDR3 contains 14 residues. Germline trimming cut 3 bases from V and 4 bases from J; bases unmatched to any gene: 6. The CDR3 DNA is TGTGCCTGGAGCATTACAGGGGGCGTCACTGAAGCTTTCTTT. Protein sequence: CAWSITGGVTEAFF.

The rearrangement uses TRBV11-2 and TRBJ1-1; a possible D gene is TRBD1 (6 bases). CDR1 is SGHAT, CDR2 FQNNGV, per germline. This CDR3 has 18 residues. The ends were cut back, 1 base at V and 1 base at J, with 19 bases in the middle. CDR3 residues: CASSLGFERARGNTEAFF. For the CDR3, the DNA is TGTGCCAGCAGCTTAGGTTTCGAGAGGGCCAGGGGGAACACTGAAGCTTTCTTT.

This chain uses TRBV3-1 (or the pseudogene TRBV3-2) with TRBJ2-7, with 7 nucleotides matching TRBD1. There are 15 residues in the CDR3. Germline trimming cut 0 bases from V and 5 bases from J; bases unmatched to any gene: 7. Germline CDR1 is LGHDT and CDR2 is YNNKEL (reference sequence). CDR3 amino acids: CASSQDPTGRDEQYF. CDR3 sequence (DNA): TGTGCCAGCAGCCAAGACCCGACAGGGCGCGACGAGCAGTACTTC.

This chain uses TRBV18 with TRBJ2-5; a weak D match, TRBD1 (5 bases). CDR1 is KGHSH, CDR2 LQKENI, per germline. Trimming pared 2 bases from V and 1 base from J, leaving 8 bases between. The CDR3 covers 14 residues. CDR3 region: CASSPRQLQETQYF. The CDR3 nucleotides are TGTGCCAGCTCACCAAGACAGCTCCAAGAGACCCAGTACTTC.

This clone was seen a handful of times. This chain joins TRBV5-1 and TRBJ1-1, with 7 nucleotides matching TRBD1. V gave up 2 bases and J gave up 5 bases; unmatched junction bases: 9. In germline, CDR1 is SGHRS, CDR2 YFSETQ. The CDR3 has 15 residues. CDR3 loop: CASSLSGQSGTEAFF. CDR3 DNA: TGCGCCAGCAGCTTATCGGGACAGAGCGGTACTGAAGCTTTCTTT.

V gene TRBV7-8 combines with J gene TRBJ1-5; 9 nucleotides align to TRBD1. V shed 5 bases and J 5 bases; nucleotides not matched to a gene: 1. Germline lookup yields CDR1 SGHVS and CDR2 FQNEAQ. This CDR3 has 13 residues. CDR3 DNA sequence: TGTGCCAGCAGCCGACAGGGGGATCAGCCCCAGCATTTT. The encoded protein is CASSRQGDQPQHF.

The chain joins TRBV28 to TRBJ1-4; 9 positions match TRBD1. J gave up 5 bases and V 4 bases, and 5 bases lay outside the gene matches. From germline, CDR1 is MDHEN and CDR2 SYDVKM. CDR3 length equals 15 residues. The CDR3 protein is CASSSAGTGNEKLFF. Written as DNA, the CDR3 is TGTGCCAGCAGTTCCGCCGGGACAGGGAATGAAAAACTGTTTTTT.

This clone showed up just a few times. The chain joins TRBV4-2 to TRBJ2-2; D might be TRBD1 (5 bases). The V gene lost 0 bases and the J gene lost 2 bases, with 19 bases spanning the gap. Per germline, CDR1 LGHNA and CDR2 YNFKEQ. This CDR3 has 19 amino acids. The CDR3 sequence is CASSQDVGAFVANTGELFF. The CDR3 nucleotides are TGTGCCAGCAGCCAAGACGTAGGGGCCTTTGTAGCCAACACCGGGGAGCTGTTTTTT.

V usage is TRBV14 and J usage is TRBJ1-5; 7 bases match TRBD1. V lost 1 base, J lost 2 bases, and 14 bases stayed unmatched. CDR3 length: 19 residues. Per the germline V gene, CDR1 is SGHDN and CDR2 is FVKESK. The CDR3: CASSQAQPGIDRGNQPQHF. CDR3 sequence (DNA): TGTGCCAGCAGCCAAGCCCAACCGGGAATCGACAGGGGCAATCAGCCCCAGCATTTT.

The chain uses TRBV6-5 and TRBJ2-1; tentatively, D is TRBD1 (6 bases). This CDR3 spans 14 amino acids. Per germline, CDR1 MNHEY and CDR2 SVGAGI. V was pared by 6 bases and J by 0 bases, with 9 bases between. In DNA form, the CDR3 reads TGTGCCAGCAGCTCGACAGGCTCCTACAATGAGCAGTTCTTC. Protein: CASSSTGSYNEQFF.

The genes are TRBV7-9 and TRBJ1-4, with D hard to call. Per germline, CDR1 SEHNR and CDR2 FQNEAQ (reference sequence). Trimming removed 6 bases at V and 7 bases at J, with 9 bases between. This CDR3 has 12 residues. The CDR3, as DNA: TGTGCCAGCAGTACTCCCGGTGAAAAACTGTTTTTT. Protein: CASSTPGEKLFF.

The V call is TRBV7-9, the J call TRBJ2-3; 10 positions match TRBD1. This CDR3 comprises 17 residues. Trimming removed 3 bases from V and 0 bases from J; junction bases left unmatched: 6. Germline CDR1 is SEHNR and CDR2 is FQNEAQ (reference sequence). The CDR3 bases are TGTGCCAGCAGCTTTGCGATGACAGGGGGCAGCACAGATACGCAGTATTTT. This gives the protein CASSFAMTGGSTDTQYF.

This clone has just one count. The rearrangement links TRBV29-1 to TRBJ2-7; D is possibly TRBD1 (5 bases). CDR1 SQVTM and CDR2 ANQGSEA come from the germline V gene. V was clipped by 6 bases and J by 2 bases, with 20 bases between them. This CDR3 comprises 15 residues. The CDR3 reads CSVISSRVTPYEQYF. In nucleotides, the CDR3 is TGCAGCGTGATCTCCTCCAGGGTGACCCCCTACGAGCAGTACTTC.

The chain carries TRBV4-1 and TRBJ1-5; possibly TRBD1 for D (5 bases). CDR1 is MGHRA and CDR2 is YSYEKL in the germline V gene. The CDR3 is 16 amino acids. V was shortened by 1 base and J by 9 bases, with 19 bases between the two germline ends. For the CDR3, the DNA is TGCGCCAGCAGCCAAGGGGGAAAGGGACTCCGAATGCCCCAGCATTTT. It yields the protein CASSQGGKGLRMPQHF.

About this clone: In the same sample, other DNA sequences code for this CDR3. J is TRBJ1-5 and V is TRBV19; D is perhaps TRBD1 (6 bases). CDR1 LNHDA and CDR2 SQIVND come from the germline V gene (reference sequence). V lost 10 bases to trimming and J lost 0 bases, with 13 bases between them. The CDR3 spans 14 residues. CDR3: CATLDRLSNQPQHF. CDR3 bases: TGTGCCACCCTAGACAGGCTTAGCAATCAGCCCCAGCATTTT.

This chain's CDR3 is CASSFFGDMSAFF. CDR3 coding DNA: TGTGCCAGCAGTTTTTTCGGGGATATGTCAGCTTTCTTT. This rearrangement joins TRBV28 to TRBJ1-1, with D unresolved. Per the germline V gene, CDR1 is MDHEN and CDR2 is SYDVKM. The CDR3 loop spans 13 amino acids. Trimming took off 3 bases at V and 10 bases at J, with 15 bases between the two ends.

This chain joins TRBV11-2 and TRBJ2-7; D might be TRBD2 (5 bases). Between the trimmed V and J ends, which lost 4 bases and 0 bases, there was a span of 13 bases. The V gene's germline CDR1 is SGHAT and CDR2 FQNNGV. The CDR3 is 15 residues long. This CDR3 reads CASSSESGSSYEQYF. The CDR3 DNA follows: TGTGCCAGCAGCTCAGAATCTGGGAGCTCCTACGAGCAGTACTTC.

A note on this clone: Within the sample, other DNA sequences also encode this same CDR3. J is TRBJ2-7 and V is TRBV7-9; 8 positions match TRBD2. This CDR3 spans 14 amino acids. V shed 3 bases, J shed 4 bases, and the junction held 5 bases outside the gene matches. The germline V gene has CDR1 SEHNR and CDR2 FQNEAQ (reference sequence). This CDR3 reads CASSLGAGAYEQYF. The CDR3 DNA sequence: TGTGCCAGCAGCTTGGGAGCGGGGGCGTACGAGCAGTACTTC.

This CDR3 reads CASSFVGGSNYGYTF. DNA of the CDR3: TGTGCCAGCAGTTTTGTAGGGGGCTCTAACTATGGCTACACCTTC. The V gene is TRBV28, the J gene TRBJ1-2, with TRBD1 identical over 7 bases. The V gene end was trimmed by 3 bases and the J gene end by 0 bases; junction bases not matched to a gene: 4. This CDR3 region has 15 residues. Germline values: CDR1 MDHEN, CDR2 SYDVKM.

The chain is built from TRBV10-3 and TRBJ1-5; no reliable D call. CDR1 and CDR2 (germline): ENHRY, SYGVKD. V lost 2 bases and J 0 bases, leaving 8 bases between the germline ends. The CDR3 sequence is 15 residues long. The CDR3 region has the DNA TGTGCCATCAGTGAGCGAGACTTTAGCAATCAGCCCCAGCATTTT. Translating it yields CAISERDFSNQPQHF.

The chain is built from TRBV18 and TRBJ2-7, with TRBD1 matching over 10 bases. CDR3 size: 15 residues. CDR1 KGHSH and CDR2 LQKENI come from the germline V gene. With 2 bases clipped from V and 1 base from J, the junction kept 2 bases outside the gene matches. DNA of the CDR3: TGTGCCAGCTCACCAAGGGACAGGGGATCCTACGAGCAGTACTTC. It translates to CASSPRDRGSYEQYF. The variable domain in full, completed from reference TRBV18 and TRBJ2-7, reads NAGVMQNPRHLVRRRGQEARLRCSPMKGHSHVYWYRQLPEEGLKFMVYLQKENIIDESGMPKERFSAEFPKEGPSILRIQQVVRGDSAAYFCASSPRDRGSYEQYFGPGTRLTVT.

This sequence joins TRBV6-5 and TRBJ2-7, with 7 bases matching TRBD1. The trim removed 2 bases at V and 3 bases at J, leaving 4 bases unmatched. This CDR3 is built from 14 residues. Germline CDR1 and CDR2: MNHEY and SVGAGI. The CDR3 sequence is CASSYTGQIYEQYF. CDR3 bases: TGTGCCAGCAGTTACACGGGACAGATCTACGAGCAGTACTTC.

CDR3 sequence reads: CASRGTSGRDNEQFF. CDR3 DNA: TGTGCCAGCAGGGGGACTAGCGGGAGGGACAATGAGCAGTTCTTC. J is TRBJ2-1 and V is TRBV6-5; 16 bases align to TRBD2. V shed 6 bases and J 5 bases; nucleotides not matched to a gene: 1. Germline V gene sequence: CDR1 MNHEY, CDR2 SVGAGI. This CDR3 has 15 amino acids.

J is TRBJ1-1 and V is TRBV18, with 7 bases that match TRBD1. V was pared by 5 bases and J by 5 bases, with 11 bases of the junction left unmatched. This CDR3 has 15 amino acids. Germline V gene data show CDR1 as KGHSH and CDR2 as LQKENI. The chain's CDR3 is CASSSTGWVRTEAFF. CDR3 bases: TGTGCCAGCTCATCGACAGGGTGGGTACGGACTGAAGCTTTCTTT.

This chain joins TRBV7-9 and TRBJ2-1; 9 positions agree with TRBD1. J was trimmed by 6 bases and V by 3 bases; bases with no gene match: 6. Germline lookup yields CDR1 SEHNR and CDR2 FQNEAQ (reference sequence). The CDR3 covers 15 residues. The CDR3 coding sequence is TGTGCCAGCAGCTTTGCGAGGACAGGGGCCAATGAGCAGTTCTTC. This gives the protein CASSFARTGANEQFF.

This chain connects TRBV19 to TRBJ2-6; D gene ambiguous. Germline values: CDR1 LNHDA, CDR2 SQIVND (reference sequence). V shed 2 bases and J shed 3 bases, with 2 bases lying between them. CDR3 length: 13 residues. The CDR3 spells CASSILGANVLTF. CDR3 DNA sequence: TGTGCCAGTAGTATACTTGGGGCCAACGTCCTGACTTTC.